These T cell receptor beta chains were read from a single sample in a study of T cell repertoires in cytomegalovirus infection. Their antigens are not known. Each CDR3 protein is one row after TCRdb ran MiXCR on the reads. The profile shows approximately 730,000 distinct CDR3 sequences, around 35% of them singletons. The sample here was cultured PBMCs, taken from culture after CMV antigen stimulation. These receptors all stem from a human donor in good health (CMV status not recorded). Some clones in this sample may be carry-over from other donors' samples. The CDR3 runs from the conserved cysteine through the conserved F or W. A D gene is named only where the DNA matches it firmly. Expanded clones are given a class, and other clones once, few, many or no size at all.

CASSTPGLAGENTGELFF,TGTGCCAGCTCCACCCCGGGACTAGCGGGAGAAAACACCGGGGAGCTGTTTTTT,TRBD2,.,TRBV6-1,TRBJ2-2
CASSHGNTIYF,TGCGCCAGCAGCCACGGGAACACCATATATTTT,.,many,TRBV4-1,TRBJ1-3
CASSLGQPYGYTF,TGTGCCAGCAGCTTGGGACAGCCCTATGGCTACACCTTC,TRBD1,many,TRBV7-9,TRBJ1-2
CASSYESYGYTF,TGTGCCAGCAGTTACGAGAGTTATGGCTACACCTTC,.,.,TRBV6-2/TRBV6-3,TRBJ1-2
CASTSRGFIQETQYF,TGTGCCAGCACCTCTCGGGGTTTTATCCAAGAGACCCAGTACTTC,.,few,TRBV7-9,TRBJ2-5
CASSSTHRGYEQYF,TGTGCCAGTAGTTCGACACATAGGGGTTACGAGCAGTACTTC,.,.,TRBV19,TRBJ2-7
CASSLSAMPGNTIYF,TGTGCCAGCAGTTTAAGCGCTATGCCGGGAAACACCATATATTTT,.,few,TRBV12-3/TRBV12-4,TRBJ1-3
CASSLGATPGEQFF,TGTGCCAGCAGCTTAGGCGCTACCCCGGGGGAGCAGTTCTTC,.,.,TRBV7-2,TRBJ2-1
CASSQDWGIKQYF,TGTGCCAGCAGCCAAGATTGGGGAATCAAGCAGTACTTC,.,few,TRBV14,TRBJ2-7
CASSPPLLDTQYF,TGTGCCAGCAGCCCCCCCCTTCTGGATACGCAGTATTTT,.,few,TRBV7-9,TRBJ2-3
CASAGVQYNEQFF,TGCGCCAGCGCAGGGGTACAGTACAATGAGCAGTTCTTC,.,.,TRBV5-1,TRBJ2-1
CASQRGASYNEQFF,TGTGCCAGTCAACGGGGGGCCTCCTACAATGAGCAGTTCTTC,.,few,TRBV19,TRBJ2-1
CASSQGQATSNYGYTF,TGTGCCAGCTCACAAGGACAGGCGACTTCTAACTATGGCTACACCTTC,TRBD1,.,TRBV18,TRBJ1-2
CASSQGHRGELFF,TGTGCCAGCAGTCAAGGGCATCGCGGGGAGCTGTTTTTT,.,.,TRBV6-4,TRBJ2-2
CATERGYSGGQETQYF,TGTGCCACCGAGAGGGGGTACAGCGGGGGCCAAGAGACCCAGTACTTC,TRBD2,.,TRBV10-3,TRBJ2-5
CASRHAPGRGGSGELFF,TGTGCCAGCAGACACGCCCCTGGGCGGGGGGGCTCCGGGGAGCTGTTTTTT,TRBD2,many,TRBV7-6,TRBJ2-2
CASSFSAGGLIDTQYF,TGTGCCAGCAGTTTCTCTGCGGGGGGGCTGATAGATACGCAGTATTTT,TRBD2,once,TRBV12-3/TRBV12-4,TRBJ2-3
CASQGGETQYF,TGTGCCAGCCAGGGAGGGGAGACCCAGTACTTC,TRBD2,.,TRBV12-3/TRBV12-4,TRBJ2-5
CASSWTGLTEAFF,TGTGCCAGCAGCTGGACAGGGCTTACTGAAGCTTTCTTT,TRBD1,few,TRBV7-9,TRBJ1-1
CASSFLEGELNTEAFF,TGTGCCAGCAGCTTTCTTGAGGGGGAGTTGAACACTGAAGCTTTCTTT,.,many,TRBV7-8,TRBJ1-1
CASSFGTGSPLHF,TGTGCCAGCAGCTTCGGGACAGGTTCACCCCTCCACTTT,TRBD1,.,TRBV11-2,TRBJ1-6
CASSYTGGQGDYEQYF,TGTGCCAGCAGTTACACGGGGGGACAGGGTGACTACGAGCAGTACTTC,TRBD1,.,TRBV6-6,TRBJ2-7
CASRGSGGNYNEQFF,TGTGCCAGCAGGGGGAGCGGAGGGAACTACAATGAGCAGTTCTTC,.,.,TRBV6-5,TRBJ2-1
CAWSGDSNEKLFF,TGTGCCTGGAGTGGGGATTCCAATGAAAAACTGTTTTTT,.,.,TRBV30,TRBJ1-4
CASSESGVIMEETQYF,TGCGCCAGCAGTGAGTCCGGGGTTATCATGGAAGAGACCCAGTACTTC,.,few,TRBV10-2,TRBJ2-5
CSALASGTDTQYF,TGCAGCGCGCTAGCGTCGGGCACAGATACGCAGTATTTT,.,few,TRBV29-1,TRBJ2-3
CASSLSRDTQYF,TGTGCCAGCAGCTTGAGCCGGGATACGCAGTATTTT,.,many,TRBV7-2,TRBJ2-3
CASSGKGGTSRSEQFF,TGCGCCAGCAGTGGAAAGGGCGGAACCAGTCGTAGTGAGCAGTTCTTC,.,few,TRBV10-2,TRBJ2-1
CSASLDSFYGYTF,TGCAGTGCTAGTCTCGACAGTTTCTATGGCTACACCTTC,.,.,TRBV20-1,TRBJ1-2
CASSHSGRYNEQFF,TGCGCCAGCAGCCACTCCGGACGGTACAATGAGCAGTTCTTC,.,.,TRBV4-3,TRBJ2-1
CASSMGISYEQYF,TGTGCCAGTAGTATGGGGATCTCCTACGAGCAGTACTTC,.,.,TRBV19,TRBJ2-7
CASSPPTRGGSPLHF,TGTGCCAGCAGTCCTCCTACAAGGGGAGGTTCACCCCTCCACTTT,.,few,TRBV28,TRBJ1-6
CASSLAGRYIRSGANVLTF,TGTGCCAGCAGCTTAGCCGGGAGGTACATTAGATCTGGGGCCAACGTCCTGACTTTC,TRBD2,.,TRBV7-2,TRBJ2-6
CAGQVLPSDTQYF,TGTGCCGGACAGGTCCTTCCCTCAGATACGCAGTATTTT,TRBD1,.,TRBV6-1,TRBJ2-3
CASSLEGSAEAFF,TGTGCCAGCAGCTTAGAGGGGTCGGCTGAAGCTTTCTTT,.,.,TRBV7-6,TRBJ1-1
CASSLMGSRQETQYF,TGTGCCAGCAGCTTAATGGGCAGCCGCCAAGAGACCCAGTACTTC,.,many,TRBV7-2,TRBJ2-5
CASSLAGLAGGFTGELFF,TGTGCCAGCAGCTTAGCGGGACTAGCGGGGGGGTTCACCGGGGAGCTGTTTTTT,TRBD2,.,TRBV7-2,TRBJ2-2